This TCR beta chain was recovered during a study of blood T cell repertoires in COVID-19. Study at large: T cells, B-cell-depleted T cells, or PBMCs supplied cDNA or gDNA.

In terms of age and location, participants ranged from roughly 18 to 90 years and lived in around 22 US areas. Profiling relied on immunoSEQ multiplex PCR, and the TCRdb table lists in-frame clones only, not all of them. The data contain around 300,000 clones, approximately 91% of them singletons. This CDR3 is 12 amino acids long. The ends were cut back, 2 bases at V and 6 bases at J, with 9 bases in the middle. Germline V lookup: CDR1 SGHTS, CDR2 YDEGEE. The clonotype comes from a woman aged 40 to 55 who had recovered from COVID-19. V is TRBV5-8 and J is TRBJ2-7; D unclear. The sequenced material came from PBMCs or T cells enriched from blood (not recorded which). The CDR3, as DNA: TGTGCCAGCAGCTTTTATCTCTCCGAGCAGTACTTC. It yields the protein CASSFYLSEQYF. The full variable domain, with the rest looked up from reference TRBV5-8 and TRBJ2-7, is EAGVTQSPTHLIKTRGQQATLRCSPISGHTSVYWYQQALGLGLQFLLWYDEGEERNRGNFPPRFSGRQFPNYSSELNVNALELEDSALYLCASSFYLSEQYFGPGTRLTVT.